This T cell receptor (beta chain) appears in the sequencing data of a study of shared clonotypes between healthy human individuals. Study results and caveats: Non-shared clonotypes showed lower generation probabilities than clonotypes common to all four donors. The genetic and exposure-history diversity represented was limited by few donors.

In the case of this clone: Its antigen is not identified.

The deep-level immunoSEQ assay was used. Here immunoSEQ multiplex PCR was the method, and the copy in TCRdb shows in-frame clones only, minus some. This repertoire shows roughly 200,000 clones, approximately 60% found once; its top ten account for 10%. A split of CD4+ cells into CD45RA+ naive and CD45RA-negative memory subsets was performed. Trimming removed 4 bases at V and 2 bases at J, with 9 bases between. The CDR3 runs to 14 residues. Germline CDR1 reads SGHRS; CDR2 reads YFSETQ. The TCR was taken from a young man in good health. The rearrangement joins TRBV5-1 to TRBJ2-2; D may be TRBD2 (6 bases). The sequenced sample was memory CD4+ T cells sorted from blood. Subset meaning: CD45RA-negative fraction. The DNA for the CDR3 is TGCGCCAGCAGCCCCGGGGGTAACACCGGGGAGCTGTTTTTT. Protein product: CASSPGGNTGELFF.